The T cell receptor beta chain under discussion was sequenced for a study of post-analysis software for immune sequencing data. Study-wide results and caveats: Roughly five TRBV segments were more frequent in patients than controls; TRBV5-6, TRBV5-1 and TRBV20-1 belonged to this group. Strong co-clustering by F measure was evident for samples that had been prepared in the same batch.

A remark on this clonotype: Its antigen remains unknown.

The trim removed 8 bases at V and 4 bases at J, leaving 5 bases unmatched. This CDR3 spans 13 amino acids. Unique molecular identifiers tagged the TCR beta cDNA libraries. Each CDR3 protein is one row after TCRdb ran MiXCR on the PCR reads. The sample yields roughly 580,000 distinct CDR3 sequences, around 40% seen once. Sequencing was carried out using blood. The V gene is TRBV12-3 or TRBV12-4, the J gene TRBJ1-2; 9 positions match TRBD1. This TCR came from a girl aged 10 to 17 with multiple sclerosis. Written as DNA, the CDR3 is TGTGCCAGCCGTGCGACAGGGGGCTATGGCTACACCTTC. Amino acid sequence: CASRATGGYGYTF.